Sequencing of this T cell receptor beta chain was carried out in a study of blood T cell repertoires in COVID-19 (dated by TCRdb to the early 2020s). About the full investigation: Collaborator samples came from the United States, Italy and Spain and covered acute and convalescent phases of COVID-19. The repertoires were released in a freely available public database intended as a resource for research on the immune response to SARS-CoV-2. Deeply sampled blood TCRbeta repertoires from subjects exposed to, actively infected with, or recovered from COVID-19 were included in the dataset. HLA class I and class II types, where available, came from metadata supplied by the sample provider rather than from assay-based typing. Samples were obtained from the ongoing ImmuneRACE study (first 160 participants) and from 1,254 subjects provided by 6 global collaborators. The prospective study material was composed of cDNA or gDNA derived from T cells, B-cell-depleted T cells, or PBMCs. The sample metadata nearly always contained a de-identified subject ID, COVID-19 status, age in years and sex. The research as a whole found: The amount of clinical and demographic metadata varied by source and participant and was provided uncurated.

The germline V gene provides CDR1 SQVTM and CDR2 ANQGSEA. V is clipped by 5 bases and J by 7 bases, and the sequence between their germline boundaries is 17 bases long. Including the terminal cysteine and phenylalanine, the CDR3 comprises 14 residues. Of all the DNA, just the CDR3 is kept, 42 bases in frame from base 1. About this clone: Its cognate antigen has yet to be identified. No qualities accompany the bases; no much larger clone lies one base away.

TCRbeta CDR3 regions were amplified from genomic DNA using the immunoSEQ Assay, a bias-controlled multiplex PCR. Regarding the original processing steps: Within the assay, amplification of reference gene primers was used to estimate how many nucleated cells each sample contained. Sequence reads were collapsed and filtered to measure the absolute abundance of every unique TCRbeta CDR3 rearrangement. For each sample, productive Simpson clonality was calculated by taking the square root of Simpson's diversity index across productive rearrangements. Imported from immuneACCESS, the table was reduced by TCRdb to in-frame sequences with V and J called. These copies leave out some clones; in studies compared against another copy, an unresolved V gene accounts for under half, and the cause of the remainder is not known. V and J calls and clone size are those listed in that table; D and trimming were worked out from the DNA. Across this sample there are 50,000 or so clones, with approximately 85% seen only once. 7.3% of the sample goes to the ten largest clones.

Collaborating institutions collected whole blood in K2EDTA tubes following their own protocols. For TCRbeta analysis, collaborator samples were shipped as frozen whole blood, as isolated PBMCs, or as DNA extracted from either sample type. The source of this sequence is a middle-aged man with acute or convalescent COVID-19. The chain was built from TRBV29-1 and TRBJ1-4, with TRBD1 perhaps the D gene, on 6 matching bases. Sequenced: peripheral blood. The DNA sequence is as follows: TGCAGCGTTAGGGGGGGGGCAGAATCTGAAAAACTGTTTTTT. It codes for CSVRGGAESEKLFF.